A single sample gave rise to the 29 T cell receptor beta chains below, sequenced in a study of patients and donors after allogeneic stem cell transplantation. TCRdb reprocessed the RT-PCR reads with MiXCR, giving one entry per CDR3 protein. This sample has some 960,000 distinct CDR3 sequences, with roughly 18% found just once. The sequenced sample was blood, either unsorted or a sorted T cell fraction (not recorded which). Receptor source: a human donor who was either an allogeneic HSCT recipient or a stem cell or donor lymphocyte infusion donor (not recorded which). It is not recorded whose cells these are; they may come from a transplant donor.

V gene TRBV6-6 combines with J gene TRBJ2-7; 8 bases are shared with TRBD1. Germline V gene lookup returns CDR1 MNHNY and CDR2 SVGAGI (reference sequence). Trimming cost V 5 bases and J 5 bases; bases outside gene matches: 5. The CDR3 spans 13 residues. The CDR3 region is CASSLRTGNEQYF. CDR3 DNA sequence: TGTGCCAGCAGTCTCCGGACAGGGAACGAGCAGTACTTC.

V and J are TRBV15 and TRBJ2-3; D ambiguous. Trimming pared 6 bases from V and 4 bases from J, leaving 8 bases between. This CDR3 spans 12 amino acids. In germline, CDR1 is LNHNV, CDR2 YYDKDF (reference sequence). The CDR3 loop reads CATRGSPDTQYF. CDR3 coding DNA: TGTGCCACCAGAGGATCCCCAGATACGCAGTATTTT.

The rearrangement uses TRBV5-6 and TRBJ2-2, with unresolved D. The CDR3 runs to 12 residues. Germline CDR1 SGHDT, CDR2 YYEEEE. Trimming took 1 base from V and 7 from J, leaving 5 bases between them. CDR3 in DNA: TGTGCCAGCAGCTTGCAGAACGGGGAGCTGTTTTTT. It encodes CASSLQNGELFF.

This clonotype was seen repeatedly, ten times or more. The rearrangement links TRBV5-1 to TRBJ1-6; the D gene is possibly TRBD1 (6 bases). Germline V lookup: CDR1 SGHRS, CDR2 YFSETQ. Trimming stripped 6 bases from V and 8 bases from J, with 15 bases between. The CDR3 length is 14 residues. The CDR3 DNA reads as TGCGCCAGCACCGGGGGCCAGTTTGATTCACCCCTCCACTTT. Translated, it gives CASTGGQFDSPLHF.

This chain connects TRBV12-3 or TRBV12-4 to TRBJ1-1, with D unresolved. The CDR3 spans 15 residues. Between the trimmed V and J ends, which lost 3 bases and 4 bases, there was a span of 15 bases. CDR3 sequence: CASSLGGSMVTEAFF. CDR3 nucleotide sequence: TGTGCCAGCAGTTTGGGCGGGTCGATGGTCACTGAAGCTTTCTTT.

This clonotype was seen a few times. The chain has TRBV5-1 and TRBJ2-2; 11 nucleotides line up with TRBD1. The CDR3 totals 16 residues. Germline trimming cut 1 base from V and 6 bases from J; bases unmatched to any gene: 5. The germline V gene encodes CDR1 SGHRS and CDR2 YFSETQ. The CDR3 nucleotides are TGCGCCAGCAGCTTGCGGACAGGGGGCGCGTCCGGGGAGCTGTTTTTT. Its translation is CASSLRTGGASGELFF.

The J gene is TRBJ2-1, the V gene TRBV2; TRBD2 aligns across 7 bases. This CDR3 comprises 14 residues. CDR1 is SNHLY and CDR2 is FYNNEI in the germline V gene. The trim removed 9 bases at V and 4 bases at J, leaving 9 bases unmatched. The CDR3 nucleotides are TGTGCCAGTAAGCGACTAGCAGATTACAATGAGCAGTTCTTC. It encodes CASKRLADYNEQFF.

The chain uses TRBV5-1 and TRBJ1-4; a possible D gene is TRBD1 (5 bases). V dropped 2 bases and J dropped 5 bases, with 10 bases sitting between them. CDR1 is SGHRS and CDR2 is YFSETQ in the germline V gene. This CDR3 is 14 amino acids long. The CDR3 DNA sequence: TGCGCCAGCAGCTTATGGGGCGGCAATGAAAAACTGTTTTTT. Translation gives CASSLWGGNEKLFF. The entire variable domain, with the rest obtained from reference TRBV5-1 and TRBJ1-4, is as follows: KAGVTQTPRYLIKTRGQQVTLSCSPISGHRSVSWYQQTPGQGLQFLFEYFSETQRNKGNFPGRFSGRQFSNSRSEMNVSTLELGDSALYLCASSLWGGNEKLFFGSGTQLSVL.

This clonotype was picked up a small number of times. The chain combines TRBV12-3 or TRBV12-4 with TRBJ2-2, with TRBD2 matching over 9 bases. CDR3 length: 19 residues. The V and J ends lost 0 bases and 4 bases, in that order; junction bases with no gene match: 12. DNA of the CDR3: TGTGCCAGCAGTTTAGCGCCCGGGCTAGCGGGAAGTCTCACCGGGGAGCTGTTTTTT. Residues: CASSLAPGLAGSLTGELFF.

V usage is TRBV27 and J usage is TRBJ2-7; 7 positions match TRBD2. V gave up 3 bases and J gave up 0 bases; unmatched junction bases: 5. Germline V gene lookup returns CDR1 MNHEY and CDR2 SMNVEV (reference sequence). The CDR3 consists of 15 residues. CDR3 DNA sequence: TGTGCCAGCAGTTTTGCGGGGGAGAGCTCCTACGAGCAGTACTTC. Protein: CASSFAGESSYEQYF.

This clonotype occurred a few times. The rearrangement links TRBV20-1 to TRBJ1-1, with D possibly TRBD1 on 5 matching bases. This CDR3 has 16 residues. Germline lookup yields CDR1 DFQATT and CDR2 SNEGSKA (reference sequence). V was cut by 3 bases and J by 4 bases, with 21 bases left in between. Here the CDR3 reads CSARKTQGALFTEAFF. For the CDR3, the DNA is TGCAGTGCTAGGAAGACCCAGGGCGCGCTGTTCACTGAAGCTTTCTTT.

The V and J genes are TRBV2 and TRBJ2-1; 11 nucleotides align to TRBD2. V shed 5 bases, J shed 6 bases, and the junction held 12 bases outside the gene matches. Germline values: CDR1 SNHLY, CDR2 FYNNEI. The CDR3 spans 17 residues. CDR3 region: CASSSGLAAAAPNEQFF. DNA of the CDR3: TGTGCCAGCAGTTCGGGACTAGCGGCCGCCGCCCCCAATGAGCAGTTCTTC.

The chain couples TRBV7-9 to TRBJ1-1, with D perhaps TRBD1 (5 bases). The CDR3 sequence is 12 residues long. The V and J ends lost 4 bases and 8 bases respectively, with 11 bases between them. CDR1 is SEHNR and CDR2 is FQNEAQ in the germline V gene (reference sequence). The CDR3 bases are TGTGCCAGCAGCTCAAAGGGGCGAGAAGCTTTCTTT. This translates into CASSSKGREAFF.

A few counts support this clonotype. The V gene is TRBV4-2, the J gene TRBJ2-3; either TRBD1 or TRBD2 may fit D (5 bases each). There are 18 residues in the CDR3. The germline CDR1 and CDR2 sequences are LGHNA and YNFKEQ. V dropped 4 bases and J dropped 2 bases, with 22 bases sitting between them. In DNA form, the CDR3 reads TGTGCCAGCAGCCCCGGGCACCGTAAGGGACGGAACACAGATACGCAGTATTTT. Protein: CASSPGHRKGRNTDTQYF.

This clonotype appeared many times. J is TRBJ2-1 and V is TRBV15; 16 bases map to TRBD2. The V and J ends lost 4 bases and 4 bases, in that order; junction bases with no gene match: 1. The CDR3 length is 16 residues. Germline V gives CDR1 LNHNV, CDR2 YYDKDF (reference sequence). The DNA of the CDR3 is TGTGCCACCAGCAAGGGACTAGCGGGGGGGTACAATGAGCAGTTCTTC. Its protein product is CATSKGLAGGYNEQFF.

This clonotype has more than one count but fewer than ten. DNA of the CDR3: TGCGCCAGCAGCCGCTCCGGACAGGGGGCCGGCTACGAGCAGTACTTC. As protein: CASSRSGQGAGYEQYF. The chain joins TRBV5-1 to TRBJ2-7; 11 bases match TRBD1. The V gene end was trimmed by 4 bases and the J gene end by 3 bases; junction bases not matched to a gene: 9. The CDR3 consists of 16 residues. Looked up from germline, CDR1 is SGHRS and CDR2 is YFSETQ.

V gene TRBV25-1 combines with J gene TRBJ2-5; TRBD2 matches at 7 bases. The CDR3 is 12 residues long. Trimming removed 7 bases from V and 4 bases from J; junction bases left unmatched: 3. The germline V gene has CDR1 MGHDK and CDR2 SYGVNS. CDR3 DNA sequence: TGTGCCAGCACGTGGGGGGGAGAGACCCAGTACTTC. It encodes CASTWGGETQYF.

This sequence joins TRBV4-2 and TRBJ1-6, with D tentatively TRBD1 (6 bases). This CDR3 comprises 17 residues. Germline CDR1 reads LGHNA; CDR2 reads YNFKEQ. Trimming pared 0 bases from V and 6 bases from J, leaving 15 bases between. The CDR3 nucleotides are TGTGCCAGCAGCCAAGATCCGCAGGGGAACACTAATTCACCCCTCCACTTT. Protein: CASSQDPQGNTNSPLHF.

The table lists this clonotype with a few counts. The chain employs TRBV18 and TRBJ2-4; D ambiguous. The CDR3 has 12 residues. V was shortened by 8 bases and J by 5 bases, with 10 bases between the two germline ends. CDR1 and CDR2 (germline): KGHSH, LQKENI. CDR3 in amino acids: CASHTTENIQYF. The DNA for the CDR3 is TGTGCCAGCCATACTACCGAAAACATTCAGTACTTC.

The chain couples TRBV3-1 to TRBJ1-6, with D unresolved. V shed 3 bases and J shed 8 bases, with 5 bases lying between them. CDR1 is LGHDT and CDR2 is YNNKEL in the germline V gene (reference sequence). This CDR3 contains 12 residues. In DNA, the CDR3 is TGTGCCAGCAGCCACGTCGATTCACCCCTCCACTTT. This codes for CASSHVDSPLHF. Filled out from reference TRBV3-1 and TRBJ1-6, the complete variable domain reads DTAVSQTPKYLVTQMGNDKSIKCEQNLGHDTMYWYKQDSKKFLKIMFSYNNKELIINETVPNRFSPKSPDKAHLNLHINSLELGDSAVYFCASSHVDSPLHFGNGTRLTVT.

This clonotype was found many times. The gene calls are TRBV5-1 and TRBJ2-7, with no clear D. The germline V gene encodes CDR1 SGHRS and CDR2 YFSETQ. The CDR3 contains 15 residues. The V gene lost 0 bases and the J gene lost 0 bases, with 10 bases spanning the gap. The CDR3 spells CASSLGGSNSYEQYF. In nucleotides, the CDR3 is TGCGCCAGCAGCTTGGGTGGCAGCAACTCCTACGAGCAGTACTTC.

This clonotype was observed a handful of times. CDR3 coding DNA: TGCAGCGTTGAAGATCGGGACAACAATCAGCCCCAGCATTTT. Protein product: CSVEDRDNNQPQHF. This chain connects TRBV29-1 to TRBJ1-5; D might be TRBD1 (6 bases). The CDR3 has 14 residues. The germline gives CDR1 SQVTM, CDR2 ANQGSEA. Trimming stripped 0 bases from V and 3 bases from J, with 9 bases between.

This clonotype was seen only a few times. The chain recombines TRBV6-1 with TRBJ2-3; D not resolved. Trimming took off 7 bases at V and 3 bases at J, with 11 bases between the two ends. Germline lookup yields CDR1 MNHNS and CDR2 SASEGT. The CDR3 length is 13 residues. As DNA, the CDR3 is TGTGCCAGCAAGGTTATAGGAACAGATACGCAGTATTTT. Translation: CASKVIGTDTQYF.

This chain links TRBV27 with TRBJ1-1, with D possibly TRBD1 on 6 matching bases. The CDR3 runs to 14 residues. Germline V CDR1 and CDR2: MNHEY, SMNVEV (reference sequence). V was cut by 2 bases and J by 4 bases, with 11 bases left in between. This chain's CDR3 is CASSLIGGLTEAFF. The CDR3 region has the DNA TGTGCCAGCAGTTTAATTGGGGGGCTCACTGAAGCTTTCTTT.

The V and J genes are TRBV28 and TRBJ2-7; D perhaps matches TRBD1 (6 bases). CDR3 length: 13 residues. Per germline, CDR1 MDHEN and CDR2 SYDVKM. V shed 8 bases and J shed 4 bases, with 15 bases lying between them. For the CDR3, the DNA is TGTGCCAGCGAAGGGACAAGTAAATACGAGCAGTACTTC. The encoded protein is CASEGTSKYEQYF.

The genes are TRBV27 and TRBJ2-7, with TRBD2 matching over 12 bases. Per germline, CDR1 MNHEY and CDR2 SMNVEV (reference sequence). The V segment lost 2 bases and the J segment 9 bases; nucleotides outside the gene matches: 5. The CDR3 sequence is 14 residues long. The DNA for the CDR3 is TGTGCCAGCAGTTTACTAGCGGGGGGGCCTGTGCAGTACTTC. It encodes CASSLLAGGPVQYF.

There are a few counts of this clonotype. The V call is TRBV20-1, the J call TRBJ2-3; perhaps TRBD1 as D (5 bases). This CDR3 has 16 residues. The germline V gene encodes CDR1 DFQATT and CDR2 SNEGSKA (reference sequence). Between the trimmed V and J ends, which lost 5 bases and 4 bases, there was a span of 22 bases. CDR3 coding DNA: TGCAGTGCTCCCGATGTAAAGGCTGGGGCGCCAGATACGCAGTATTTT. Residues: CSAPDVKAGAPDTQYF.

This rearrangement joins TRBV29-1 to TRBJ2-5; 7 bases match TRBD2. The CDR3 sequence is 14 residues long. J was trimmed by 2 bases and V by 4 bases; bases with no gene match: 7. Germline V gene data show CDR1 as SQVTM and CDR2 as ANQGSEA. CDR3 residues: CSVVMAGVQETQYF. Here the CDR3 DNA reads TGCAGCGTTGTAATGGCGGGGGTGCAAGAGACCCAGTACTTC.

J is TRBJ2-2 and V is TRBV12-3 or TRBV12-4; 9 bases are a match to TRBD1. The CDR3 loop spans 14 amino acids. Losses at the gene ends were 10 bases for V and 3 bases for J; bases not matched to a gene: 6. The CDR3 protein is CAISGQGYTGELFF. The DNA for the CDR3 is TGTGCCATCTCCGGACAGGGGTACACCGGGGAGCTGTTTTTT.